A selection of T cell receptor beta chains follows, all from one sample in a study of blood T cell repertoires in COVID-19. Libraries were prepared by immunoSEQ multiplex PCR; TCRdb keeps only in-frame clonotypes and omits some of them. Of approximately 38,000 clones in the sample, 87% were seen once. Sample: peripheral blood. These receptors were obtained from a man aged 45 to 65 with active or convalescent COVID-19. Each CDR3 is given with its conserved first and last residue. A D gene is named only where the DNA matches it firmly. Size values are once, few and many counts, or a class for expanded clones, and some rows have none.

clone_size: NA; j_call: TRBJ1-2; d_call: NA; v_call: TRBV28; cdr3_aa: CASTIGARNYGYTF; cdr3_nt: TGTGCCAGCACCATAGGGGCCAGGAACTATGGCTACACCTTC
clone_size: NA; j_call: TRBJ1-6; d_call: TRBD1; v_call: TRBV30; cdr3_aa: CAWSLTGANSPLHF; cdr3_nt: TGTGCCTGGAGCTTGACAGGGGCAAATTCACCCCTCCACTTT
clone_size: once; j_call: TRBJ1-1; d_call: TRBD1; v_call: TRBV5-6; cdr3_aa: CASSWTGGGTEAFF; cdr3_nt: TGTGCCAGCAGCTGGACAGGTGGGGGGACTGAAGCTTTCTTT
clone_size: NA; j_call: TRBJ1-2; d_call: NA; v_call: TRBV5-6; cdr3_aa: CASSSGVTYGYTF; cdr3_nt: TGTGCCAGCAGCTCGGGGGTTACCTATGGCTACACCTTC
clone_size: NA; j_call: TRBJ1-5; d_call: NA; v_call: TRBV12-3/TRBV12-4; cdr3_aa: CASSLQVNQPQHF; cdr3_nt: TGTGCCAGCAGTTTGCAGGTCAATCAGCCCCAGCATTTT
clone_size: NA; j_call: TRBJ2-5; d_call: TRBD2; v_call: TRBV9; cdr3_aa: CASSVGSAGGLGETQYF; cdr3_nt: TGTGCCAGCAGCGTAGGGTCAGCGGGGGGGCTAGGAGAGACCCAGTACTTC
clone_size: NA; j_call: TRBJ2-1; d_call: TRBD2; v_call: TRBV4-1; cdr3_aa: CASSQGRLAGGLRSSYNEQFF; cdr3_nt: TGCGCCAGCAGCCAAGGGCGACTAGCGGGAGGACTTAGAAGCTCCTACAATGAGCAGTTCTTC
clone_size: NA; j_call: TRBJ1-2; d_call: NA; v_call: TRBV10-3; cdr3_aa: CAISDHARQDDYGYTF; cdr3_nt: TGTGCCATCAGTGATCACGCCCGACAGGACGACTATGGCTACACCTTC
clone_size: NA; j_call: TRBJ2-7; d_call: TRBD1; v_call: TRBV18; cdr3_aa: CASSPTTGFYEQYF; cdr3_nt: TGTGCCAGCTCACCAACGACAGGGTTCTACGAGCAGTACTTC
clone_size: few; j_call: TRBJ2-3; d_call: NA; v_call: TRBV7-8; cdr3_aa: CASSPRSGDTQYF; cdr3_nt: TGTGCCAGCAGCCCCCGGTCGGGGGATACGCAGTATTTT
clone_size: NA; j_call: TRBJ2-7; d_call: TRBD2; v_call: TRBV28; cdr3_aa: CASSTGLAVVGEQYF; cdr3_nt: TGTGCCAGCAGCACCGGACTAGCGGTCGTGGGGGAGCAGTACTTC
clone_size: NA; j_call: TRBJ1-3; d_call: NA; v_call: TRBV27; cdr3_aa: CASSWRLPTSGNTIYF; cdr3_nt: TGTGCCAGCAGTTGGAGACTGCCGACCTCTGGAAACACCATATATTTT
clone_size: NA; j_call: TRBJ1-6; d_call: NA; v_call: TRBV2; cdr3_aa: CASSDGPGLQNSPLHF; cdr3_nt: TGTGCCAGCAGTGATGGGCCAGGGCTCCAAAATTCACCCCTCCACTTT
clone_size: NA; j_call: TRBJ1-4; d_call: TRBD1; v_call: TRBV3-1/TRBV3-2; cdr3_aa: CASSQVRTGGNEKLFF; cdr3_nt: TGTGCCAGCAGCCAAGTACGGACAGGGGGTAATGAAAAACTGTTTTTT
clone_size: NA; j_call: TRBJ1-1; d_call: TRBD1; v_call: TRBV10-3; cdr3_aa: CAIRDRGDDTEAFF; cdr3_nt: TGTGCCATCAGGGACAGGGGGGACGACACTGAAGCTTTCTTT
clone_size: NA; j_call: TRBJ1-4; d_call: TRBD1; v_call: TRBV24-1; cdr3_aa: CATSEMTGGSINEKLFF; cdr3_nt: TGTGCCACCAGTGAGATGACAGGGGGCTCCATTAATGAAAAACTGTTTTTT
clone_size: NA; j_call: TRBJ2-2; d_call: TRBD1; v_call: TRBV25-1; cdr3_aa: CASSGTGTGVTGELFF; cdr3_nt: TGTGCCAGCAGTGGAACCGGGACAGGGGTCACCGGGGAGCTGTTTTTT
clone_size: NA; j_call: TRBJ1-2; d_call: TRBD1; v_call: TRBV5-6; cdr3_aa: CASSLGGTGWSGYTF; cdr3_nt: TGTGCCAGCAGCTTGGGAGGGACAGGGTGGAGCGGCTACACCTTC
clone_size: NA; j_call: TRBJ2-7; d_call: NA; v_call: TRBV3-1/TRBV3-2; cdr3_aa: CASSQEAWSYEQYF; cdr3_nt: TGTGCCAGCAGCCAAGAAGCCTGGTCCTACGAGCAGTACTTC
clone_size: once; j_call: TRBJ1-1; d_call: NA; v_call: TRBV28; cdr3_aa: CASSPSSTGVDTEAFF; cdr3_nt: TGTGCCAGCAGTCCTTCCTCGACGGGAGTAGACACTGAAGCTTTCTTT
clone_size: NA; j_call: TRBJ1-3; d_call: NA; v_call: TRBV7-2; cdr3_aa: CASSPGSDSSGNTIYF; cdr3_nt: TGTGCCAGCAGCCCTGGCTCAGACTCCTCTGGAAACACCATATATTTT
clone_size: NA; j_call: TRBJ1-2; d_call: TRBD1; v_call: TRBV30; cdr3_aa: CAWEGGTGTVVGYTF; cdr3_nt: TGTGCCTGGGAGGGGGGCACCGGGACAGTCGTCGGCTACACCTTC
clone_size: NA; j_call: TRBJ2-7; d_call: TRBD2; v_call: TRBV6-1; cdr3_aa: CASSAAGDLSYEQYF; cdr3_nt: TGTGCCAGCAGTGCAGCGGGAGATCTCTCCTACGAGCAGTACTTC
clone_size: NA; j_call: TRBJ2-3; d_call: TRBD1; v_call: TRBV11-1; cdr3_aa: CASSPGTGHTDTQYF; cdr3_nt: TGTGCCAGCAGTCCCGGGACAGGGCACACAGATACGCAGTATTTT
clone_size: NA; j_call: TRBJ2-1; d_call: TRBD2; v_call: TRBV2; cdr3_aa: CASRTSGGLSSYNEQFF; cdr3_nt: TGTGCCAGCAGGACTAGCGGGGGCCTTAGCTCCTACAATGAGCAGTTCTTC
clone_size: NA; j_call: TRBJ2-1; d_call: TRBD1; v_call: TRBV10-3; cdr3_aa: CAISEAGTGAINEQFF; cdr3_nt: TGTGCCATCAGTGAAGCTGGGACAGGGGCCATCAATGAGCAGTTCTTC
clone_size: NA; j_call: TRBJ2-2; d_call: NA; v_call: TRBV19; cdr3_aa: CASSIDPLRAGELFF; cdr3_nt: TGTGCCAGTAGTATAGACCCCCTGCGCGCCGGGGAGCTGTTTTTT
clone_size: NA; j_call: TRBJ2-3; d_call: NA; v_call: TRBV5-6; cdr3_aa: CASSPQAHGWADTQYF; cdr3_nt: TGTGCCAGCAGCCCCCAGGCCCATGGATGGGCAGATACGCAGTATTTT
clone_size: once; j_call: TRBJ1-2; d_call: NA; v_call: TRBV5-8; cdr3_aa: CAGSYRTDYGYTF; cdr3_nt: TGTGCCGGCAGCTACCGGACAGACTATGGCTACACCTTC
clone_size: few; j_call: TRBJ2-1; d_call: TRBD2; v_call: TRBV29-1; cdr3_aa: CSVVRGLAGGGEQFF; cdr3_nt: TGCAGCGTTGTTAGGGGACTAGCGGGAGGAGGTGAGCAGTTCTTC
clone_size: once; j_call: TRBJ1-2; d_call: TRBD1; v_call: TRBV29-1; cdr3_aa: CSARTGPHGYTF; cdr3_nt: TGCAGCGCCCGGACAGGGCCGCATGGCTACACCTTC
clone_size: NA; j_call: TRBJ2-1; d_call: TRBD2; v_call: TRBV19; cdr3_aa: CASSIVWASGSNEQFF; cdr3_nt: TGTGCCAGTAGTATAGTTTGGGCTAGCGGGAGTAATGAGCAGTTCTTC
clone_size: NA; j_call: TRBJ1-4; d_call: NA; v_call: TRBV2; cdr3_aa: CASSPQGEKLFF; cdr3_nt: TGTGCCAGCAGTCCCCAGGGAGAAAAACTGTTTTTT
clone_size: NA; j_call: TRBJ1-1; d_call: NA; v_call: TRBV12-3/TRBV12-4; cdr3_aa: CASSRDTEAFF; cdr3_nt: TGTGCCAGCAGCAGGGACACTGAAGCTTTCTTT
clone_size: NA; j_call: TRBJ2-7; d_call: TRBD2; v_call: TRBV7-3; cdr3_aa: CASSQGLGSYEQYF; cdr3_nt: TGTGCCAGCAGCCAAGGACTAGGCTCCTACGAGCAGTACTTC
clone_size: once; j_call: TRBJ2-3; d_call: TRBD2; v_call: TRBV5-4; cdr3_aa: CASSPGGETDTQYF; cdr3_nt: TGTGCCAGCTCCCCGGGGGGGGAAACAGATACGCAGTATTTT
clone_size: NA; j_call: TRBJ1-5; d_call: NA; v_call: TRBV5-5; cdr3_aa: CASSLAGYSNQPQHF; cdr3_nt: TGTGCCAGCAGCTTGGCCGGGTATAGCAATCAGCCCCAGCATTTT
clone_size: NA; j_call: TRBJ1-1; d_call: NA; v_call: TRBV11-2; cdr3_aa: CASRWGPGQPTNTEAFF; cdr3_nt: TGTGCCAGCAGATGGGGACCGGGACAACCTACGAACACTGAAGCTTTCTTT
clone_size: NA; j_call: TRBJ1-6; d_call: NA; v_call: TRBV5-5; cdr3_aa: CASSFSGRWSPLHF; cdr3_nt: TGTGCCAGCAGCTTTTCAGGGAGGTGGTCACCCCTCCACTTT
clone_size: NA; j_call: TRBJ2-3; d_call: NA; v_call: TRBV9; cdr3_aa: CASSVIADDTQYF; cdr3_nt: TGTGCCAGCAGCGTAATAGCGGATGATACGCAGTATTTT
clone_size: NA; j_call: TRBJ2-7; d_call: TRBD1; v_call: TRBV6-5; cdr3_aa: CASSTGQGHEQYF; cdr3_nt: TGTGCCAGCAGTACAGGACAGGGCCACGAGCAGTACTTC
clone_size: NA; j_call: TRBJ1-6; d_call: TRBD1; v_call: TRBV2; cdr3_aa: CASSDRESYNSPLHF; cdr3_nt: TGTGCCAGCAGCGACAGGGAATCCTATAATTCACCCCTCCACTTT
clone_size: NA; j_call: TRBJ2-1; d_call: NA; v_call: TRBV5-4; cdr3_aa: CASSLVAESHNEQFF; cdr3_nt: TGTGCCAGCAGCTTGGTAGCGGAATCTCACAATGAGCAGTTCTTC
clone_size: NA; j_call: TRBJ1-6; d_call: NA; v_call: TRBV7-8; cdr3_aa: CASSLETAGTNSPLHF; cdr3_nt: TGTGCCAGCAGCTTAGAAACAGCCGGAACTAATTCACCCCTCCACTTT
clone_size: NA; j_call: TRBJ1-2; d_call: TRBD1; v_call: TRBV6-4; cdr3_aa: CASQPGTGNSPSYGYTF; cdr3_nt: TGTGCCAGTCAACCCGGGACAGGGAATTCACCCTCTTATGGCTACACCTTC
clone_size: few; j_call: TRBJ1-4; d_call: NA; v_call: TRBV11-1; cdr3_aa: CASSPGRSSNEKLFF; cdr3_nt: TGTGCCAGCAGCCCGGGGAGAAGCTCGAATGAAAAACTGTTTTTT
clone_size: NA; j_call: TRBJ2-1; d_call: TRBD1; v_call: TRBV2; cdr3_aa: CASSELGTLTGIGQFF; cdr3_nt: TGTGCCAGCAGTGAGCTTGGTACTTTGACAGGGATCGGGCAGTTCTTC
clone_size: once; j_call: TRBJ2-5; d_call: TRBD2; v_call: TRBV7-3; cdr3_aa: CASSSTGGEETQYF; cdr3_nt: TGTGCCAGCAGCTCGACGGGGGGTGAAGAGACCCAGTACTTC
clone_size: NA; j_call: TRBJ2-7; d_call: TRBD2; v_call: TRBV30; cdr3_aa: CAWSVSEAGRYYEQYF; cdr3_nt: TGTGCCTGGAGTGTATCCGAAGCGGGACGCTACTACGAGCAGTACTTC
clone_size: NA; j_call: TRBJ2-3; d_call: NA; v_call: TRBV27; cdr3_aa: CASSSGNTQYF; cdr3_nt: TGTGCCAGCAGTTCGGGTAATACGCAGTATTTT
clone_size: NA; j_call: TRBJ2-7; d_call: NA; v_call: TRBV6-5; cdr3_aa: CASIGQRYPSYEQYF; cdr3_nt: TGTGCCAGCATTGGGCAGCGGTACCCCTCCTACGAGCAGTACTTC